A selection of T cell receptor beta chains follows, all from one sample in a study of blood T cell repertoires in COVID-19. Only in-frame clones appear in the TCRdb table, and some are missing; sequencing was by immunoSEQ multiplex PCR. The data show some 670,000 clones, over 80% seen once. The sequenced sample consisted of peripheral blood. The receptors shown here come from a young woman with acute or convalescent COVID-19. The CDR3 runs from the conserved cysteine through the conserved F or W. Each record gives: V gene, J gene, CDR3 protein.

V: TRBV30
J: TRBJ1-5
CDR3: CAWSSIGGGQPQHF

V: TRBV24-1
J: TRBJ2-5
CDR3: CATSDPGARETQYF

V: TRBV19
J: TRBJ1-2
CDR3: CASSIVTPRVYGYTF

V: TRBV9
J: TRBJ1-1
CDR3: CASSVVQGEAFF

V: TRBV24-1
J: TRBJ2-2
CDR3: CATSDLRQGRVGELFF

V: TRBV11-2
J: TRBJ2-2
CDR3: CASSFPFGGNTGELFF

V: TRBV10-3
J: TRBJ2-2
CDR3: CAISESVTVNTGELFF

V: TRBV27
J: TRBJ2-7
CDR3: CASCLRRGSYEQYF

V: TRBV29-1
J: TRBJ1-2
CDR3: CSVEGSYYGYTF

V: TRBV30
J: TRBJ2-7
CDR3: CAWSDPGQGSEQYF

V: TRBV6-5
J: TRBJ1-2
CDR3: CAVRAGGGGGYTF

V: TRBV7-9
J: TRBJ1-4
CDR3: CASSFGRGNEKLFF

V: TRBV19
J: TRBJ1-1
CDR3: CASSITGTGGVLGTEAFF

V: TRBV19
J: TRBJ1-6
CDR3: CASSIGASNSPLHF

V: TRBV2
J: TRBJ2-1
CDR3: CASRFLEGQGGYEQFF

V: TRBV30
J: TRBJ2-2
CDR3: CAWSGGYTGELFF